Below, one TCR beta chain is given with its context. Per the germline V gene, CDR1 is SGHDN and CDR2 is FVKESK. This CDR3 spans 11 amino acids. Trimming took off 3 bases at V and 8 bases at J, with 7 bases between the two ends. This entry belongs to a study of blood T cell repertoires in COVID-19. Using immunoSEQ multiplex PCR, the repertoire was profiled, and TCRdb retains in-frame clones only, with some absent. The sample has around 250,000 clones, 85% to 90% seen once. The TCR comes from a woman aged 65 to 85 with active or convalescent COVID-19. The sequencing input was peripheral blood. This sequence joins TRBV14 and TRBJ1-1, with a tentative D call TRBD1 (5 bases). CDR3 protein: CASSQQGEAFF. The CDR3 DNA is TGTGCCAGCAGCCAGCAGGGAGAAGCTTTCTTT.